This TCR beta chain was retrieved from a study of neurological immune-mediated disorders. Time point indicated: longitudinal time-point 3. It was from 2 million PBMCs stored at -80 C that the unsorted libraries were obtained. Whole-study results and caveats: TCR-beta repertoires seemed private in all groups, with no expanded CDR3 amino acid sequences shared. While HTLV-1-associated myelopathy showed the greatest TCR clonal expansion, multiple sclerosis showed the least, falling below healthy controls.

V was cut by 4 bases and J by 3 bases, with 10 bases left in between. The CDR3 extends over 14 amino acids. Germline V gene sequence: CDR1 SGHRS, CDR2 YFSETQ. This clonotype was recorded many times. Its antigen is currently unknown. Template-switch 5'RACE cDNA synthesis added a 10-nucleotide unique molecular identifier. TCRdb passed the 5' RACE reads through MiXCR, listing each CDR3 protein once. Seen here are more than 95,000 distinct CDR3 sequences, more than 10% observed once, and the top ten hold approximately 3.4%. The chain uses TRBV5-1 and TRBJ2-2; D is possibly TRBD1 (5 bases). The TCR originated in a female donor with HTLV-1-associated myelopathy (HAM/TSP). Sequencing was done on a sample of PBMCs. The CDR3: CASSRGADTGELFF. CDR3 in DNA: TGCGCCAGCAGCAGGGGCGCCGACACCGGGGAGCTGTTTTTT.